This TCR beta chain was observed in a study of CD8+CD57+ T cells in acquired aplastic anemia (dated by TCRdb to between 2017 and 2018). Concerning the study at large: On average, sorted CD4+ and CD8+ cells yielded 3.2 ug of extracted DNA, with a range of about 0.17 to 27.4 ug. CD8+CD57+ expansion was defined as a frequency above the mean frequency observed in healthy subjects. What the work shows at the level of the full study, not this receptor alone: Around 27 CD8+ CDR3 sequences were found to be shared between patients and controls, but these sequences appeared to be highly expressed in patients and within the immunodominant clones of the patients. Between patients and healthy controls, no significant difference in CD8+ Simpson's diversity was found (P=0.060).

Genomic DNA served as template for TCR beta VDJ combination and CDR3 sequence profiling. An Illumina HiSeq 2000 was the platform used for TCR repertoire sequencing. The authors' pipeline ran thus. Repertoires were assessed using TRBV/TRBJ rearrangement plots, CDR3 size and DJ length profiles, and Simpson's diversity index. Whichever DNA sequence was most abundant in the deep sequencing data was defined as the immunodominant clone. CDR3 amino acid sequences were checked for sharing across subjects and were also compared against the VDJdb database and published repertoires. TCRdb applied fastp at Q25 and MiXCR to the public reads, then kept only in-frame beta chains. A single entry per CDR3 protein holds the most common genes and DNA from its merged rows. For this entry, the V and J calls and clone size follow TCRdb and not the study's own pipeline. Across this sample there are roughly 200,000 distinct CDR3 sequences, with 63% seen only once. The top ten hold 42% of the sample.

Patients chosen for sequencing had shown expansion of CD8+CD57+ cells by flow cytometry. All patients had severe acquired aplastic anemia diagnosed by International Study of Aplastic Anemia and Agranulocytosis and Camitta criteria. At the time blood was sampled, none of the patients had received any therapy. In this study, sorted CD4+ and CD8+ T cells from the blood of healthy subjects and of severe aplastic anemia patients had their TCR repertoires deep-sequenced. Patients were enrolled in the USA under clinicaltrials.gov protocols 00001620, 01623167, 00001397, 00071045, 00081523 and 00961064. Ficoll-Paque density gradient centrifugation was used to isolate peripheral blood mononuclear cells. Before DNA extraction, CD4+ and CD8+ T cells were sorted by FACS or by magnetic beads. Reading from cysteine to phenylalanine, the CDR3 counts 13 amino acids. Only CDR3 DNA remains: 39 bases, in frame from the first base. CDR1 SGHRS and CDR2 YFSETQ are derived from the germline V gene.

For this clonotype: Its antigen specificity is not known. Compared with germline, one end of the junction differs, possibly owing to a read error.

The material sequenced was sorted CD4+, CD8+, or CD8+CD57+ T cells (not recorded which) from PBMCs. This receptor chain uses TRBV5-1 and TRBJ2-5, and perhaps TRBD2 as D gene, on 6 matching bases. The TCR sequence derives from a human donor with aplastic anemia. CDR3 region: CASSLEGQETQYF. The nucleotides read TGTGCCAGCAGCTTGGAGGGTCAAGAGACCCAGTACTTC.